What follows is one T cell receptor beta chain and its context. The record originates from a study of cytomegalovirus exposure and HLA in healthy donors. The V gene's germline CDR1 is SGHTA and CDR2 FQGNSA. Trimming took 4 bases from V and 4 from J, leaving 8 bases between them. This CDR3 region has 14 residues. PCR was performed using 60 Vbeta and 13 Jbeta primers. Using immunoSEQ multiplex PCR, the repertoire was profiled, and TCRdb retains in-frame clones only, with some absent. The top ten hold 7% to 10% of the sample, which has more than 80,000 clones, more than 75% seen once. J is TRBJ2-6 and V is TRBV7-2, with no clear D. Sequencing was done on a sample of PBMCs. The TCR comes from a human donor in good health. The CDR3 reads CASSSLLGANVLTF. The CDR3 DNA follows: TGTGCCAGCAGCTCGCTACTAGGGGCCAACGTCCTGACTTTC.